This T cell receptor (beta chain) was found in a study of blood T cell repertoires in COVID-19. On the study more broadly: Some COVID-19 samples were acute and others convalescent; all came from the United States, Italy and Spain. Sources were T cells, B-cell-depleted T cells, or PBMCs; the material itself was cDNA or gDNA.

This clone was observed a handful of times. Authors' methods: Amplifying reference gene primers gave estimates of nucleated cell counts. Profiling relied on immunoSEQ multiplex PCR, and the TCRdb table lists in-frame clones only, not all of them. V, J and clone size reflect that table, while D and trimming were determined from the DNA. The sample lists some 42,000 clones; just under 85% were seen once. Trimming cost V 5 bases and J 3 bases, with 17 bases left between them. Germline V gene data show CDR1 as LGHDT and CDR2 as YNNKEL (reference sequence). The CDR3 runs 15 residues. The clonotype originates from a man aged 50 to 59 with active COVID-19. This chain uses TRBV3-1 (or the pseudogene TRBV3-2) with TRBJ2-7; D is uncertain. The sequenced sample consisted of peripheral blood. The CDR3 sequence is CASSSYLNPIYEQYF. In DNA, the CDR3 is TGTGCCAGCAGCTCGTACCTAAACCCCATCTACGAGCAGTACTTC.